This T cell receptor (beta chain) was recorded in a study of monozygotic twins with inflammatory bowel disease. Researchers isolated total RNA from whole blood without sorting T cells. The CDR3 length is 15 residues. CDR1 is MGHDK and CDR2 is SYGVNS in the germline V gene. Through template switching, UMIs that included a 6-nucleotide sample barcode were added. For each CDR3 protein, TCRdb gives one entry from its re-call of the 5' RACE reads, without DNA. Listed are over 100,000 distinct CDR3 sequences; approximately 13% falls within the top ten. Sample: blood. The rearrangement links TRBV25-1 to TRBJ2-5; TCRdb designates TRBD2, a call that cannot be tested without DNA. The sequence derives from a human donor with ulcerative colitis or Crohn's disease, or a healthy co-twin of an affected twin (not recorded which). The chain's CDR3 is CASSEHYGPQETQYF. Full variable domain (remainder filled in from reference TRBV25-1 and TRBJ2-5): EADIYQTPRYLVIGTGKKITLECSQTMGHDKMYWYQQDPGMELHLIHYSYGVNSTEKGDLSSESTVSRIRTEHFPLTLESARPSHTSQYLCASSEHYGPQETQYFGPGTRLLVL.